This T cell receptor beta chain was retrieved from a study of blood T cell repertoires in COVID-19. Across the whole study: Acute-phase and convalescent COVID-19 samples originated in the United States, Italy and Spain. In each case, the material was cDNA or gDNA derived from T cells, B-cell-depleted T cells, or PBMCs.

The length of the CDR3 is 14 residues. Germline V gene sequence: CDR1 MNHEY, CDR2 SMNVEV (reference sequence). Trimming took 5 bases from V and 4 from J; bases not matched to a gene: 7. The method was immunoSEQ multiplex PCR; TCRdb's version includes in-frame clones alone and lacks a portion of them. The sample holds 300,000 to 350,000 clones, 90% seen once. Recruited during active infection, patients (from Seattle) were subsequently followed longitudinally. The sample was peripheral blood. The chain is built from TRBV27 and TRBJ1-2; 7 nucleotides match TRBD1. The receptor's source is a woman under 40 with COVID-19, enrolled during active disease. This CDR3 is CASSRPGTAYGYTF. In DNA, the CDR3 is TGTGCCAGCAGTCGCCCCGGGACAGCCTATGGCTACACCTTC.